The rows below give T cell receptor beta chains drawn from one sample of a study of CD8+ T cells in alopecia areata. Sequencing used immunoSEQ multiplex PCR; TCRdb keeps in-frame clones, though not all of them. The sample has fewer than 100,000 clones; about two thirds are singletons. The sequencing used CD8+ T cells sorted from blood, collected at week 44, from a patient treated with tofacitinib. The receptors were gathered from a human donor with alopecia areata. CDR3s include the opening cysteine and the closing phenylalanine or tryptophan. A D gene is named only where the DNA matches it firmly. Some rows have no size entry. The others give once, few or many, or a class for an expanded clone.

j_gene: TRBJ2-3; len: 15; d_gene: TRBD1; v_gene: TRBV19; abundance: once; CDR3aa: CASSPGTAVTDTQYF; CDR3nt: TGTGCCAGTAGTCCAGGGACAGCGGTCACAGATACGCAGTATTTT
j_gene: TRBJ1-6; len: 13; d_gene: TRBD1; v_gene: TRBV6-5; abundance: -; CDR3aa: CASKTGRASPLHF; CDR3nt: TGTGCCAGCAAGACAGGGAGGGCTTCACCCCTCCACTTT
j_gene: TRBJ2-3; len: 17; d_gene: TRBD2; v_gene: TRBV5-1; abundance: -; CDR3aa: CASSSVGAGEDTDTQYF; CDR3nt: TGCGCCAGCAGCTCCGTAGGAGCGGGGGAGGACACAGATACGCAGTATTTT
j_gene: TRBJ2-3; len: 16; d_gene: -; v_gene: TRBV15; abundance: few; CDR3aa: CATSRDPRQLTDTQYF; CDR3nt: TGTGCCACCAGCAGAGATCCGAGACAGTTAACAGATACGCAGTATTTT
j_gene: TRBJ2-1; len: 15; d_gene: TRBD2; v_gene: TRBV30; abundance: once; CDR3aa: CAWSGRTSGLMVQFF; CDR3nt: TGTGCCTGGAGTGGCAGGACTAGCGGTCTGATGGTGCAGTTCTTC
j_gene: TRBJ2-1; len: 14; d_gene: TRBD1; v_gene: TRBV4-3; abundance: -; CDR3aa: CASSQPGQHNEQFF; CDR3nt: TGCGCCAGCAGCCAGCCGGGACAGCACAATGAGCAGTTCTTC
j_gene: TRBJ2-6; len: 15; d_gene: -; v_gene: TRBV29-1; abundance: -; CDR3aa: CSVDDKASGANVLTF; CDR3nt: TGCAGCGTTGACGACAAGGCCTCTGGGGCCAACGTCCTGACTTTC
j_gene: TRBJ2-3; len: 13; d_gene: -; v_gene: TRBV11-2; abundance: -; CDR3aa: CASSSIRKDTQYF; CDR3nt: TGTGCCAGCAGCTCAATCCGAAAAGATACGCAGTATTTT
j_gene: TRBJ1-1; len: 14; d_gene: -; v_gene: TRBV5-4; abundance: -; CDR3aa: CASSLDGTNTEAFF; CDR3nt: TGTGCCAGCAGCTTGGACGGGACCAACACTGAAGCTTTCTTT
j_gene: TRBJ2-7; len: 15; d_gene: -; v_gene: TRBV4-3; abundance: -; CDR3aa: CASSQERDGGYEQYF; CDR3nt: TGCGCCAGCAGCCAAGAACGCGACGGGGGCTACGAGCAGTACTTC
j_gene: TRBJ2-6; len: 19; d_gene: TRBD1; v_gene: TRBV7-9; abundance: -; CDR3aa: CASSLRVRQGARGANVLTF; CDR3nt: TGTGCCAGCAGCTTACGTGTCAGACAGGGGGCGCGTGGGGCCAACGTCCTGACTTTC
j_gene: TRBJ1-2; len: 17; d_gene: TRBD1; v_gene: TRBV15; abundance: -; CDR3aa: CATSHGTAAIKSYGYTF; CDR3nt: TGTGCCACCAGCCATGGGACAGCCGCTATTAAGTCGTATGGCTACACCTTC
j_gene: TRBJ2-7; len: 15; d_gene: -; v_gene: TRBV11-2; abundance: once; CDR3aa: CASSPPAGQSYEQYF; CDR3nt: TGTGCCAGCAGCCCCCCGGCGGGGCAGTCCTACGAGCAGTACTTC
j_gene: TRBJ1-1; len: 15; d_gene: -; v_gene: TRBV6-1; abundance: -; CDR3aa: CASSEIRPVNTEAFF; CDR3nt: TGTGCCAGCAGTGAGATCAGGCCGGTGAACACTGAAGCTTTCTTT
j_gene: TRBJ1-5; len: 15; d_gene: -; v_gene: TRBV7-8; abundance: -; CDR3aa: CASSPGGGTNQPQHF; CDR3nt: TGTGCCAGCAGCCCGGGGGGTGGTACCAATCAGCCCCAGCATTTT
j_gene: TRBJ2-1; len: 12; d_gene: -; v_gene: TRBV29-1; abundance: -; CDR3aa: CSVPPRDHEQFF; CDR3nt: TGCAGCGTTCCCCCCCGCGACCATGAGCAGTTCTTC
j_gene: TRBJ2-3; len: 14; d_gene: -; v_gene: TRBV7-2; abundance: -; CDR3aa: CASSLAPDTDTQYF; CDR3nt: TGTGCCAGCAGCTTAGCGCCAGACACAGATACGCAGTATTTT
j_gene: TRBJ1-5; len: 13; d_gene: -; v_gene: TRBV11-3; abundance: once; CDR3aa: CASSRTLGEPQHF; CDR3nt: TGTGCCAGCAGCCGTACACTGGGAGAGCCCCAGCATTTT
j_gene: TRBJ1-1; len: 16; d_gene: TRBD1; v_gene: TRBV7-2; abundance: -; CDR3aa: CASRGGTGGSRTEAFF; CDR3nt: TGTGCCAGCAGAGGAGGGACAGGGGGCTCGCGAACTGAAGCTTTCTTT
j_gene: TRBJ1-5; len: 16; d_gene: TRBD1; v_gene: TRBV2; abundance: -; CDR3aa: CASSAYQGARAQPQHF; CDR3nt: TGTGCCAGCAGCGCCTATCAGGGGGCGCGAGCTCAGCCCCAGCATTTT
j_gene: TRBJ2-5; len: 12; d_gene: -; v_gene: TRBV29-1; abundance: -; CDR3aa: CSVHEGRETQYF; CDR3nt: TGCAGCGTTCACGAGGGCAGGGAGACCCAGTACTTC
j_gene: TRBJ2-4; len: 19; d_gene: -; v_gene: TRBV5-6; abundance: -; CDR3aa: CASSLQGGGTNLAKNIQYF; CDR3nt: TGTGCCAGCAGCCTTCAAGGGGGTGGGACCAACTTAGCCAAAAACATTCAGTACTTC
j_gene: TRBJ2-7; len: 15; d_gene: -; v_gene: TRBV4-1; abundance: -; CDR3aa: CASSQGWTDTYEQYF; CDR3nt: TGCGCCAGCAGCCAAGGGTGGACAGATACCTACGAGCAGTACTTC
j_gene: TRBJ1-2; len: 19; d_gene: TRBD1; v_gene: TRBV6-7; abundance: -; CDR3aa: CASSYPRSGTGGAKYGYTF; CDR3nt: TGTGCCAGCAGTTACCCGAGATCCGGGACAGGGGGCGCGAAGTATGGCTACACCTTC
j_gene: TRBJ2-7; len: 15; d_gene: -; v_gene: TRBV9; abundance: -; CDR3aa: CASSVGGGLAYEQYF; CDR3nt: TGTGCCAGCAGCGTAGGCGGAGGGCTCGCCTACGAGCAGTACTTC
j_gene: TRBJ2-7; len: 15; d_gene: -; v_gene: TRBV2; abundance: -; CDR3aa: CASGSGTRSSYEQYF; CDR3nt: TGTGCCAGCGGTTCCGGGACAAGGAGCTCCTACGAGCAGTACTTC
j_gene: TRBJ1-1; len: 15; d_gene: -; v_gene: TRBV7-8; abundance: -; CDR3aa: CASSPSQGLNTEAFF; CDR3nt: TGTGCCAGCAGCCCCAGCCAGGGGTTGAACACTGAAGCTTTCTTT
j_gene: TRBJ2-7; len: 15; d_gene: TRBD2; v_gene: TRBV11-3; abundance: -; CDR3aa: CASSSSLGGVREQYF; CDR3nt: TGTGCCAGCAGCTCCTCCCTTGGGGGGGTCCGCGAGCAGTACTTC
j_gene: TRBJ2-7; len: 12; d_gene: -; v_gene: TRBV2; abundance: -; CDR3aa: CASSENWTEQYF; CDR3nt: TGTGCCAGCAGTGAAAACTGGACCGAGCAGTACTTC
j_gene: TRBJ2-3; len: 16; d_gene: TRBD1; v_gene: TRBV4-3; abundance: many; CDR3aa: CASSESLQGATDTQYF; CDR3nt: TGCGCCAGCAGCGAATCCCTCCAGGGGGCCACAGATACGCAGTATTTT
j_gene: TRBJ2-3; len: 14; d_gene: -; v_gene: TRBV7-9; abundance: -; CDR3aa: CASSPPLLTDTQYF; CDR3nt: TGTGCCAGCAGCCCTCCCCTGCTCACAGATACGCAGTATTTT
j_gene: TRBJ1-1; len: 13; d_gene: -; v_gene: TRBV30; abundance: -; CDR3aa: CAWSLPSSTEAFF; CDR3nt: TGTGCCTGGAGTCTCCCCTCGAGCACTGAAGCTTTCTTT
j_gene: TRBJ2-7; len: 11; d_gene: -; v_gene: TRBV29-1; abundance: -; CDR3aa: CSVEDLGEQYF; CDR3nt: TGCAGCGTTGAAGATCTGGGCGAGCAGTACTTC
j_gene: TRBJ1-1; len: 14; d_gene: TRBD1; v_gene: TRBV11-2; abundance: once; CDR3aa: CASSSGQRNTEAFF; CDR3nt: TGTGCCAGCAGCTCGGGACAGAGGAACACTGAAGCTTTCTTT
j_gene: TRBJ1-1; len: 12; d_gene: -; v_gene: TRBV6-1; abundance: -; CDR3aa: CAIYWSNTEAFF; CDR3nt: TGTGCCATTTATTGGTCGAACACTGAAGCTTTCTTT
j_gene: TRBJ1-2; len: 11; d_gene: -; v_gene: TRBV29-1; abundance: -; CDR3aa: CSVEEGEGYTF; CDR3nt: TGCAGCGTTGAAGAGGGGGAGGGCTACACCTTC
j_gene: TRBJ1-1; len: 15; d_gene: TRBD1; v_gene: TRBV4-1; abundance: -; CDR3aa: CASSLGTGGNTEAFF; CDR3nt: TGCGCCAGCAGCCTCGGGACAGGGGGGAACACTGAAGCTTTCTTT
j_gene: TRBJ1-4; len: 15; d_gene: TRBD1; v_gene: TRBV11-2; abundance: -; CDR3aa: CASSLRQGLSEKLFF; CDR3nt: TGTGCCAGCAGCTTACGACAGGGGTTGAGTGAAAAACTGTTTTTT
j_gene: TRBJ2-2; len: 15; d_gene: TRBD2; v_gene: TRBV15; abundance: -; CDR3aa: CATRKRGENTGELFF; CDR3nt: TGTGCCACCAGAAAGCGGGGGGAGAACACCGGGGAGCTGTTTTTT
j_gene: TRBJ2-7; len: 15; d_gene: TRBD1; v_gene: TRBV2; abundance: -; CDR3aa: CAITPGTGLSYEQYF; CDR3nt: TGTGCCATCACCCCCGGGACAGGCCTCTCCTACGAGCAGTACTTC
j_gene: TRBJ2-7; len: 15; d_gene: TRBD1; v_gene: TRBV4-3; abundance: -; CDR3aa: CASSQDGDSSYEQYF; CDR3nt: TGCGCCAGCAGCCAAGACGGGGACAGCTCCTACGAGCAGTACTTC
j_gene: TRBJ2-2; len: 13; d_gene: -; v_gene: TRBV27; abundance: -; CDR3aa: CASSRTNTGELFF; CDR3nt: TGTGCCAGCAGCCGAACCAACACCGGGGAGCTGTTTTTT
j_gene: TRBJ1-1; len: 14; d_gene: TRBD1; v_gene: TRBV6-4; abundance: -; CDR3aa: CASSDSGDRGEAFF; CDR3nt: TGTGCCAGCAGTGACTCGGGGGACAGGGGAGAAGCTTTCTTT
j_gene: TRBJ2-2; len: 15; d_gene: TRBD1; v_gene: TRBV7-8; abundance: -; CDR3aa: CASSPNRGPGGELFF; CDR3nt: TGTGCCAGCAGCCCTAACAGGGGTCCGGGCGGGGAGCTGTTTTTT